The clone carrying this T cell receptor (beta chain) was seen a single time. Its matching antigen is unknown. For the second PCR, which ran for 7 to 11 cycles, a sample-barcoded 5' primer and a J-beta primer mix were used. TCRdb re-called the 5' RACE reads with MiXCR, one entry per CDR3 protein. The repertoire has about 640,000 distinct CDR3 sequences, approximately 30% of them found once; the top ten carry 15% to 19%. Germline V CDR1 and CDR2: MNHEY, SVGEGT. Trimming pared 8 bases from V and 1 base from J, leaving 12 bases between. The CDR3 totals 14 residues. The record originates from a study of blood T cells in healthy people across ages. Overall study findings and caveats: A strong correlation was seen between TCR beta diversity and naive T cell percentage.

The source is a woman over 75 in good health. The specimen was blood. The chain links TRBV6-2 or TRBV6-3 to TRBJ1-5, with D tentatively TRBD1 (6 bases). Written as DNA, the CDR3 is TGTGCCAGCCAACTCCAGGGGAGCAATCAGCCCCAGCATTTT. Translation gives CASQLQGSNQPQHF.